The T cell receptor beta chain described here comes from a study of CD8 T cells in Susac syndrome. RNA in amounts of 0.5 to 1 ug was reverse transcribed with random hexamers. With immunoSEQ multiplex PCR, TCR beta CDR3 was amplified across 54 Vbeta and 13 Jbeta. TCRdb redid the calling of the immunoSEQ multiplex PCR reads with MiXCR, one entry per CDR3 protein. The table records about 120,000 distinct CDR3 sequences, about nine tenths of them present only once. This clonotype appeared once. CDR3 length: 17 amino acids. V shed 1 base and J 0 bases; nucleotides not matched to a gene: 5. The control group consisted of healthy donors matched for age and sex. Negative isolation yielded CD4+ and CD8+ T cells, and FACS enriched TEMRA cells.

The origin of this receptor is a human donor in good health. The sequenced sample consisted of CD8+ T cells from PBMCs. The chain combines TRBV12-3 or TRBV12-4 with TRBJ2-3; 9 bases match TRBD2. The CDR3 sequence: CASSLDPTSGSTDTQYF. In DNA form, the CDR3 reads TGTGCCAGCAGTTTAGATCCGACTAGCGGTAGCACAGATACGCAGTATTTT.